The 21 T cell receptor beta chains below were found in one sample sequenced in a study of cytomegalovirus exposure and HLA in healthy donors. Vbeta (60) and Jbeta (13) primers were used in the PCR. The repertoire was sequenced with immunoSEQ multiplex PCR; TCRdb's copy has only in-frame clones and lacks some. The sample holds more than 150,000 clones, approximately 88% seen once. Material for sequencing was PBMCs. The receptors originated from a woman in her forties or fifties in good health and CMV-seropositive.

This rearrangement joins TRBV5-4 to TRBJ2-5, with a weak D call TRBD2 (6 bases). V was trimmed by 3 bases and J by 1 base, leaving 10 bases between them. Germline-derived CDR1 and CDR2 are SGHNT and YYREEE (reference sequence). CDR3 length equals 14 residues. In DNA form, the CDR3 reads TGTGCCAGCAGCTCCGGGACTCTCCAAGAGACCCAGTACTTC. Translation: CASSSGTLQETQYF.

This chain connects TRBV6-5 to TRBJ2-3, with 7 bases lining up with TRBD1. V was pared by 7 bases and J by 0 bases, with 7 bases of the junction left unmatched. CDR3 length: 15 amino acids. Per germline, CDR1 MNHEY and CDR2 SVGAGI. In nucleotides, the CDR3 is TGTGCCAGCAAAAAGGGGGCTCCTAGCACAGATACGCAGTATTTT. Translated, it gives CASKKGAPSTDTQYF.

This clone is a singleton in its sample. The chain joins TRBV5-8 to TRBJ1-4, with D tentatively TRBD1 (6 bases). Trimming cost V 4 bases and J 8 bases, with 18 bases left between them. Germline CDR1 is SGHTS and CDR2 is YDEGEE. This CDR3 region has 15 residues. The CDR3 is CASSTYRDKEEKLFF. The CDR3 DNA sequence: TGTGCCAGCAGCACCTACCGGGACAAAGAAGAAAAACTGTTTTTT.

The chain recombines TRBV5-1 with TRBJ1-1, with D perhaps matching TRBD1 (5 bases). The CDR3 length is 14 residues. Germline CDR1 reads SGHRS; CDR2 reads YFSETQ. The V gene lost 7 bases and the J gene lost 1 base, with 14 bases spanning the gap. DNA for the CDR3: TGCGCCAGCGGTCCAGGGCACGGGAACACTGAAGCTTTCTTT. As protein: CASGPGHGNTEAFF.

The rearrangement uses TRBV7-3 and TRBJ2-3; the D gene is possibly TRBD1 (6 bases). CDR1 SGHTA and CDR2 FQGTGA come from the germline V gene. The V gene lost 4 bases and the J gene lost 5 bases, with 16 bases spanning the gap. This CDR3 is built from 15 residues. The CDR3 nucleotides read TGTGCCAGCAGCTCCTACAGGGAAGGGAGAGATACGCAGTATTTT. This encodes CASSSYREGRDTQYF.

The table lists this clone with a few counts. The chain uses TRBV5-4 and TRBJ2-7, with D possibly matching TRBD2 (6 bases). This CDR3 comprises 16 residues. Germline assignment: CDR1 SGHNT and CDR2 YYREEE (reference sequence). Trimming removed 4 bases from V and 9 bases from J, with 26 bases in between. The CDR3 DNA reads as TGTGCCAGCAGCCCCGGGGAGGACCGCACACAAACGGGGCAGTACTTC. It codes for CASSPGEDRTQTGQYF.

CDR3 in amino acids: CASSLAGGRAYEQYF. The CDR3 nucleotides are TGTGCCAGCAGCTTAGCGGGAGGGAGGGCCTACGAGCAGTACTTC. The chain uses TRBV11-2 and TRBJ2-7, with TRBD2 matching 8 bases. The V gene end was trimmed by 1 base and the J gene end by 2 bases; junction bases not matched to a gene: 4. The CDR3 totals 15 residues. CDR1 and CDR2 (germline): SGHAT, FQNNGV.

The chain has TRBV19 and TRBJ2-2; D is perhaps TRBD2 (5 bases). Trimming removed 7 bases from V and 0 bases from J, with 15 bases in between. CDR3 length equals 16 residues. Germline V CDR1 and CDR2: LNHDA, SQIVND (reference sequence). CDR3 DNA sequence: TGTGCCAGTATTCCCATCGCGGGTACGAACACCGGGGAGCTGTTTTTT. Its protein product is CASIPIAGTNTGELFF.

The genes are TRBV13 and TRBJ2-2; 10 bases map to TRBD2. CDR1 and CDR2 from the germline V gene are PRHDT and FYEKMQ (reference sequence). This CDR3 spans 16 amino acids. The ends lost 5 bases at V and 6 bases at J; junction bases unmatched: 9. Here the CDR3 DNA reads TGTGCCAGCAGCCCAAGCGGGGGGGAAAACGCCGGGGAGCTGTTTTTT. Translation: CASSPSGGENAGELFF.

The chain is built from TRBV7-9 and TRBJ2-7; D may be TRBD2 (5 bases). CDR1 and CDR2 from the germline V gene are SEHNR and FQNEAQ (reference sequence). CDR3 length: 13 amino acids. The V end lost 5 bases, the J end lost 2 bases, and 10 bases lay between the germline ends. For the CDR3, the DNA is TGTGCCAGCAGCCGGACGGGAACCTACGAGCAGTACTTC. Translation: CASSRTGTYEQYF.

The chain joins TRBV7-2 to TRBJ1-1; D possibly corresponds to TRBD1 (6 bases). The CDR3 has 14 amino acids. CDR1 is SGHTA and CDR2 is FQGNSA in the germline V gene. The V gene lost 4 bases and the J gene lost 5 bases, with 14 bases spanning the gap. CDR3 nucleotide sequence: TGTGCCAGCAGCTCCCAGGGGAGAGTAACTGAAGCTTTCTTT. It is translated as CASSSQGRVTEAFF.

V gene TRBV28 combines with J gene TRBJ1-4; 7 bases map to TRBD1. J gave up 8 bases and V 5 bases, and 8 bases lay outside the gene matches. The germline V gene encodes CDR1 MDHEN and CDR2 SYDVKM. This CDR3 contains 14 residues. CDR3 nucleotides: TGTGCCAGCAGTCTCGACAGGGTTGAAGAAAAACTGTTTTTT. Its translation: CASSLDRVEEKLFF.

The V and J genes are TRBV6-5 and TRBJ1-5; 9 bases align to TRBD1. V lost 6 bases and J lost 3; bases outside the gene matches: 6. CDR1 and CDR2 from the germline V gene are MNHEY and SVGAGI. The CDR3 has 15 residues. This CDR3 is CASRSGQGNNQPQHF. In nucleotides, the CDR3 is TGTGCCAGCAGATCAGGACAGGGGAACAATCAGCCCCAGCATTTT.

V is TRBV5-6 and J is TRBJ2-7; 7 bases map to TRBD2. CDR3 length: 15 amino acids. Germline CDR1 reads SGHDT; CDR2 reads YYEEEE. The trim removed 4 bases at V and 3 bases at J, leaving 10 bases unmatched. The CDR3 region has the DNA TGTGCCAGCAGCCCCTCAGCGGGGCGGAACTACGAGCAGTACTTC. Its protein product is CASSPSAGRNYEQYF.

This chain connects TRBV4-2 to TRBJ2-5; tentatively, D is TRBD2 (6 bases). The germline V gene encodes CDR1 LGHNA and CDR2 YNFKEQ. With 3 bases removed from V and 3 bases from J, the gap between germline ends came to 20 bases. This CDR3 region has 17 residues. CDR3 in amino acids: CASSQGLSGTPEETQYF. The CDR3 nucleotides are TGTGCCAGCAGCCAGGGGTTATCCGGGACTCCCGAAGAGACCCAGTACTTC.

The chain is built from TRBV15 and TRBJ1-1, with D possibly matching TRBD1 (6 bases). The CDR3 is made up of 16 amino acids. Trimming left V 3 bases short and J 0 bases short, with 14 bases between. Germline loops: CDR1 LNHNV, CDR2 YYDKDF (reference sequence). The CDR3 is CATSSGTKGMNTEAFF. The CDR3 nucleotides are TGTGCCACCAGCAGCGGGACAAAGGGGATGAACACTGAAGCTTTCTTT.

This sequence joins TRBV5-4 and TRBJ2-2; 10 positions agree with TRBD1. There are 14 residues in the CDR3. The V segment lost 2 bases and the J segment 6 bases; nucleotides outside the gene matches: 1. The germline CDR1 and CDR2 sequences are SGHNT and YYREEE (reference sequence). The chain's CDR3 is CASSFGQGAGELFF. In nucleotides, the CDR3 is TGTGCCAGCAGCTTCGGACAGGGGGCCGGGGAGCTGTTTTTT.

This chain links TRBV2 with TRBJ1-1; possibly TRBD1 for D (6 bases). With 4 bases removed from V and 0 bases from J, the gap between germline ends came to 12 bases. CDR3 size: 15 residues. CDR1 SNHLY and CDR2 FYNNEI come from the germline V gene. The CDR3 sequence: CASSAQGPMNTEAFF. CDR3 coding DNA: TGTGCCAGCAGTGCCCAGGGGCCGATGAACACTGAAGCTTTCTTT.

CDR3 DNA sequence: TGTGCCAGTAGTACCACAGGGGTCAATCAGCCCCAGCATTTT. It is translated as CASSTTGVNQPQHF. The J gene is TRBJ1-5, the V gene TRBV19; 7 nucleotides align to TRBD1. The CDR3 runs 14 residues. V shed 4 bases, J shed 3 bases, and the junction held 3 bases outside the gene matches. The germline gives CDR1 LNHDA, CDR2 SQIVND (reference sequence).

This clone has a handful of counts. The chain combines TRBV5-1 with TRBJ2-2, with 9 bases fitting TRBD1. Germline lookup yields CDR1 SGHRS and CDR2 YFSETQ. CDR3 length: 15 residues. V trimming: 4 bases; J trimming: 1 base; junction bases outside the gene matches: 2. The chain's CDR3 is CASSPGQGNTGELFF. The CDR3, as DNA: TGCGCCAGCAGCCCGGGACAGGGGAACACCGGGGAGCTGTTTTTT.

There are a few counts of this clone. The chain is built from TRBV6-1 and TRBJ1-4, with D possibly being TRBD1 (5 bases). The CDR3 consists of 14 residues. The V gene's germline CDR1 is MNHNS and CDR2 SASEGT. The V and J ends lost 7 bases and 8 bases respectively, with 17 bases between them. CDR3 amino acids: CASTSKGAGEKLFF. CDR3 coding DNA: TGTGCCAGCACCTCTAAAGGGGCGGGAGAAAAACTGTTTTTT.